The T cell receptor (beta chain) under discussion was sequenced for a study of blood T cell repertoires in COVID-19. Study-level background: COVID-19 samples collected from the United States, Italy and Spain covered acute and convalescent phases. PBMCs, B-cell-depleted T cells, or T cells were the source of the cDNA or gDNA that made up the material.

Germline values: CDR1 MNHEY, CDR2 SMNVEV (reference sequence). With 4 bases removed from V and 3 bases from J, the gap between germline ends came to 10 bases. CDR3 length equals 14 residues. This table comes from immunoSEQ multiplex PCR, and its TCRdb copy is limited to in-frame clones, with some not included. The sample carries approximately 170,000 clones, around four fifths recorded once. Cohorts were assigned according to the clinical history that participants reported. Two negative PCRs, clearance, or symptom resolution had been documented for recovered Cohort 3 donors. Sequencing was done on a sample of PBMCs or T cells enriched from blood (not recorded which). This rearrangement joins TRBV27 to TRBJ2-1, with D perhaps matching TRBD2 (6 bases). This receptor was taken from a woman aged 45-60 years who had recovered from COVID-19. CDR3 in amino acids: CASSSGLNYNEQFF. CDR3 nucleotides: TGTGCCAGCAGTTCCGGACTAAACTACAATGAGCAGTTCTTC.